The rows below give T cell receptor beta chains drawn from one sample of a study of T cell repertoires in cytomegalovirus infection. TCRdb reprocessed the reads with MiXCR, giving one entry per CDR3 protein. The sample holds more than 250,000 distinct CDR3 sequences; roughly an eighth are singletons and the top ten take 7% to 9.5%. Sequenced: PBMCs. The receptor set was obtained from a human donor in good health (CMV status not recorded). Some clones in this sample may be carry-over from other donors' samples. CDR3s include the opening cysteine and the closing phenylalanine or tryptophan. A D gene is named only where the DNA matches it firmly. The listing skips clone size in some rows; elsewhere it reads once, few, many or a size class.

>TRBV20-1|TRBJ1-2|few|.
CSARDERGARSYGYTF
TGCAGTGCTAGAGATGAGAGGGGGGCGCGCAGCTATGGCTACACCTTC
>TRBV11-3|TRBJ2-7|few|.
CASSLLPNVYEQYF
TGTGCCAGCAGCTTACTACCAAACGTTTACGAGCAGTACTTC
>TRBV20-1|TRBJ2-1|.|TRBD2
CSASKRGKSGGNEQFF
TGCAGTGCTTCAAAACGGGGCAAGTCGGGAGGAAATGAGCAGTTCTTC
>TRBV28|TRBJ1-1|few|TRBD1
CASRGGGPNTEAFF
TGTGCCAGCAGGGGAGGGGGCCCGAACACTGAAGCTTTCTTT
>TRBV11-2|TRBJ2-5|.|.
CASSPRSGWGTQYF
TGTGCCAGCAGCCCCCGGTCGGGGTGGGGGACCCAGTACTTC
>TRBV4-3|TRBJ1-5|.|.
CASSQGYGANQPQHF
TGCGCCAGCAGCCAAGGATATGGTGCCAATCAGCCCCAGCATTTT
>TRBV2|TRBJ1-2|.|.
CASSLYGQSYGYTF
TGTGCCAGCAGTCTATATGGACAAAGTTATGGCTACACCTTC
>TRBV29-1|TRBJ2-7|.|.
CSVKKGSYEQYF
TGCAGCGTGAAAAAGGGATCCTACGAGCAGTACTTC
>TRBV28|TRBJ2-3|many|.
CASSPLTGELDTQYF
TGTGCCAGCAGTCCGTTGACGGGAGAGTTGGATACGCAGTATTTT
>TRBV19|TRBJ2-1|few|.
CASSMEGGGTTEQFF
TGTGCCAGTAGTATGGAGGGGGGGGGTACAACTGAGCAGTTCTTC
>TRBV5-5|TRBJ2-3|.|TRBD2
CASSLGLGLANSGGTDTQYF
TGTGCCAGCAGCCTCGGCCTGGGACTAGCCAACTCAGGAGGCACAGATACGCAGTATTTT
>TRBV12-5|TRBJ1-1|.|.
CASGLTRTEAFF
TGTGCTAGTGGTTTGACAAGGACTGAAGCTTTCTTT
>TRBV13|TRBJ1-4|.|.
CASSFGGATNEKLFF
TGTGCCAGCAGCTTCGGAGGCGCAACTAATGAAAAACTGTTTTTT
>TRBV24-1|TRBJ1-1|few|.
CATSETEAFF
TGTGCCACCAGTGAAACTGAAGCTTTCTTT
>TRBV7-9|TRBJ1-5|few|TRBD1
CASQGAGQPQHF
TGTGCCAGCCAGGGGGCGGGGCAGCCCCAGCATTTT
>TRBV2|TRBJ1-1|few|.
CASSEFTEAFF
TGTGCCAGCAGTGAATTCACTGAAGCTTTCTTT
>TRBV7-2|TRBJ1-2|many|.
CASSSTVSYGYTF
TGTGCCAGCAGCTCAACAGTTAGCTATGGCTACACCTTC
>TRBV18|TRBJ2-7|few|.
CASSPALGNEQYF
TGTGCCAGCTCACCCGCCTTGGGTAATGAGCAGTACTTC
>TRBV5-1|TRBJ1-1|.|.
CASSPGGQVLNTEAFF
TGCGCCAGCAGCCCGGGGGGTCAAGTTCTGAACACTGAAGCTTTCTTT
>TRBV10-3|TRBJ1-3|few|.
CAISESTDGGNTIYF
TGTGCCATCAGTGAGTCGACAGACGGTGGAAACACCATATATTTT
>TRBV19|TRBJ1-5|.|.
CASSSGSQPQHF
TGTGCCAGTAGTTCAGGGTCTCAGCCCCAGCATTTT
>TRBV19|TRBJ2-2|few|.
CASSIGHTGELFF
TGTGCCAGTAGTATAGGCCACACCGGGGAGCTGTTTTTT
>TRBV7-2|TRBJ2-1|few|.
CASSLAGILPEQFF
TGTGCCAGCAGCTTAGCGGGAATTCTCCCTGAGCAGTTCTTC